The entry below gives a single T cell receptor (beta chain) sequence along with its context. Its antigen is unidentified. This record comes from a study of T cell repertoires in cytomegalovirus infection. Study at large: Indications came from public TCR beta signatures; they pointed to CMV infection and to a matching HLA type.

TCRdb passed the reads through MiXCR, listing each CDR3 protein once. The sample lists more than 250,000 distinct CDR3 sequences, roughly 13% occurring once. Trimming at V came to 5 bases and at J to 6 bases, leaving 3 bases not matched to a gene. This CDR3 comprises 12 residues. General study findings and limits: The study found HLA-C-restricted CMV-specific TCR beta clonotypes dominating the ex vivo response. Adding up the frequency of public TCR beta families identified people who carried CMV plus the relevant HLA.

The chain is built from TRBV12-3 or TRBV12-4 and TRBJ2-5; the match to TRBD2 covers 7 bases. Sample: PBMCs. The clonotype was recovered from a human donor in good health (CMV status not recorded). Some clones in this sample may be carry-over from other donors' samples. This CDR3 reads CASSGLVKTQYF. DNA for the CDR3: TGTGCCAGCAGTGGACTAGTGAAGACCCAGTACTTC.